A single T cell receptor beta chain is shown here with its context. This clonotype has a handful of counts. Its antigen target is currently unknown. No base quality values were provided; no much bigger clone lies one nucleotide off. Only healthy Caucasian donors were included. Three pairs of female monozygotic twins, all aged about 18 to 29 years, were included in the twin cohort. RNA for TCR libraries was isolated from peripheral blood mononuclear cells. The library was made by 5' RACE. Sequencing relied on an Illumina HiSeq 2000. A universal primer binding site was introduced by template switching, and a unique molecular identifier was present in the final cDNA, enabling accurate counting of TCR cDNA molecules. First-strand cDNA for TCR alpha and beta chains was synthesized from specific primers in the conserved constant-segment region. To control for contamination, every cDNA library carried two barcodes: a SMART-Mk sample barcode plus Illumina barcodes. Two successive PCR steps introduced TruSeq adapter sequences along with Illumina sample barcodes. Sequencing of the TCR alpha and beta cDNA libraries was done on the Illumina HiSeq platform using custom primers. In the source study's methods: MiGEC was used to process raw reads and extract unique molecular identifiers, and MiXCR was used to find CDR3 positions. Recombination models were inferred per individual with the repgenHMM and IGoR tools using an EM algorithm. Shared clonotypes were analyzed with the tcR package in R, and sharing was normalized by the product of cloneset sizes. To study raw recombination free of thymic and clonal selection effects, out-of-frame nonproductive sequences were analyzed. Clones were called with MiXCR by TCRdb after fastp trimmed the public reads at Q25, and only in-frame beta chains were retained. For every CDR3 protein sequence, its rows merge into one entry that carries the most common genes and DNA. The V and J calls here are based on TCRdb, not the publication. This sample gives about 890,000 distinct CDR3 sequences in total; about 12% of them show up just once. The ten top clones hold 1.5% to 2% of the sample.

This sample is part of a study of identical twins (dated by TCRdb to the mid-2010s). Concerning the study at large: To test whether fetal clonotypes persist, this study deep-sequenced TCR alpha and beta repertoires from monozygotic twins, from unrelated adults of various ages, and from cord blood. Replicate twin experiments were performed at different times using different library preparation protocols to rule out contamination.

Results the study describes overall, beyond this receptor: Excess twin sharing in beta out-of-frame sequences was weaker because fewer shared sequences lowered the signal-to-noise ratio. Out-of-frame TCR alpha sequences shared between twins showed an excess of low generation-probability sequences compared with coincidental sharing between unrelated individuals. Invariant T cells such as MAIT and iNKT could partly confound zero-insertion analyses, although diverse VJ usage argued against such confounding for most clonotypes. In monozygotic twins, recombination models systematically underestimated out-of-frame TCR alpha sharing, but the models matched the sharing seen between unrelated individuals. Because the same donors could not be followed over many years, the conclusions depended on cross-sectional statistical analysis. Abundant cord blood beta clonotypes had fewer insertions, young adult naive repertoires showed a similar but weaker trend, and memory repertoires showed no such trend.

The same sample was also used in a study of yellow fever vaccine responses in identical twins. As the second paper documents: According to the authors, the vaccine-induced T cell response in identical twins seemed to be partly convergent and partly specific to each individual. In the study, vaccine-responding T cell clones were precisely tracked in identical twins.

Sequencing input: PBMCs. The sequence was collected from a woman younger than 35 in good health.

The nucleotide sequence reads TGCGCCAGCAGCTCAGGAGGGGGTCCTGACTATGGCTACACCTTC. Its protein reads: CASSSGGGPDYGYTF. The chain couples TRBV5-1 to TRBJ1-2; TRBD1 is possibly the D segment (6 matching bases). The germline V gene sets CDR1 to SGHRS and CDR2 to YFSETQ. Deletion took 3 bases off V and 3 bases off J, with a span of 15 bases between the germline ends. The CDR3 holds 15 amino acids from the cysteine to the phenylalanine. Only the CDR3 DNA is retained, 45 bases long and in frame from the first base. The full variable domain, with segments outside the CDR3 supplied by the reference TRBV5-1 and TRBJ1-2 proteins, appears as KAGVTQTPRYLIKTRGQQVTLSCSPISGHRSVSWYQQTPGQGLQFLFEYFSETQRNKGNFPGRFSGRQFSNSRSEMNVSTLELGDSALYLCASSSGGGPDYGYTFGSGTRLTVV.